This T cell receptor beta chain was captured in a study of cytomegalovirus exposure and HLA in healthy donors. Findings and caveats of the study: A few of the chains that were CMV-associated were confirmed in vitro to be specific for CMV antigens.

V lost 8 bases and J 7 bases, leaving 18 bases between the germline ends. The CDR3 spans 14 residues. The germline CDR1 and CDR2 sequences are SNHLY and FYNNEI. A note on this clone: Its antigen is unknown.

PCR used 60 Vbeta primers and 13 Jbeta primers. In the original workflow: An analysis that came later counted tens of millions of unique TCR beta chains, some 11 million shared. The table came from immunoSEQ multiplex PCR; TCRdb's copy has only in-frame clones and leaves some out. V and J calls and clone size are given by that table; D and trimming were obtained from the DNA. The data contain some 140,000 clones, over 70% of them singletons. The sequenced material came from PBMCs. The chain joins TRBV2 to TRBJ2-1; no clear D gene. This clonotype originated in a man younger than 45 in good health and CMV-seropositive. In DNA, the CDR3 is TGTGCCAGCGGCACGGCGGTGGAAGATAATGAGCAGTTCTTC. The encoded protein is CASGTAVEDNEQFF.